In this sample, the clone carrying this T cell receptor (beta chain) turned up many times. The data belong to a study of T cells after yellow fever vaccination. Trimming at V came to 6 bases and at J to 8 bases, leaving 10 bases not matched to a gene. From germline, CDR1 is DFQATT and CDR2 SNEGSKA (reference sequence). This CDR3 has 13 amino acids. TCRdb reprocessed the 5' RACE reads via MiXCR and lists one record per CDR3 protein. The table shows a few hundred thousand distinct CDR3 sequences, with approximately 3.3% occurring only once. This sequence joins TRBV20-1 and TRBJ1-2; the match to TRBD1 covers 9 bases. The TCR sequence derives from a man between 18 and 35 years old who received the YFV17D yellow fever vaccine. This specimen consisted of CD4+ T cells sorted from PBMCs, obtained 10 days after the yellow fever booster vaccination. This CDR3 reads CSAPRETGGGYTF. In nucleotides, the CDR3 is TGCAGTGCCCCCCGGGAGACAGGGGGAGGCTACACCTTC.